Below are 20 T cell receptor beta chains sequenced from a single sample in a study of T cell repertoires in cytomegalovirus infection. TCRdb reanalysed the reads using MiXCR and keeps one entry per CDR3 protein. There are 450,000 to 650,000 distinct CDR3 sequences in the sample; 26% occur only once, and over 10% lies in the top ten. The sample was PBMCs. These receptors all come from a human donor in good health (CMV status not recorded). Some clones in this sample may be carry-over from other donors' samples.

CDR3 sequence: CASSLDPPLTDTQYF. In DNA, the CDR3 is TGTGCCAGCAGCTTAGATCCCCCCCTCACAGATACGCAGTATTTT. The V and J genes are TRBV11-3 and TRBJ2-3, with D unclear. Germline-derived CDR1 and CDR2 are SGHNT and YENEEA. CDR3 length: 15 residues. Trimming left V 0 bases short and J 2 bases short, with 9 bases between. Full variable domain (remainder filled in from reference TRBV11-3 and TRBJ2-3): EAGVVQSPRYKIIEKKQPVAFWCNPISGHNTLYWYLQNLGQGPELLIRYENEEAVDDSQLPKDRFSAERLKGVDSTLKIQPAELGDSAVYLCASSLDPPLTDTQYFGPGTRLTVL.

This clonotype was found many times. V gene TRBV7-2 combines with J gene TRBJ2-7; 10 bases map to TRBD1. With 5 bases clipped from V and 3 bases from J, the junction kept 7 bases outside the gene matches. This CDR3 contains 15 residues. Germline V lookup: CDR1 SGHTA, CDR2 FQGNSA. The CDR3 loop is CASSRSGTGDYEQYV. The CDR3 DNA follows: TGTGCCAGCAGCCGCTCCGGGACAGGGGACTACGAGCAGTACGTC.

V gene TRBV4-1 combines with J gene TRBJ1-1; TRBD1 agrees at 9 bases. Germline V CDR1 and CDR2: MGHRA, YSYEKL. There are 15 residues in the CDR3. The V segment lost 2 bases and the J segment 1 base; nucleotides outside the gene matches: 2. CDR3 loop: CASSQLDRGNTEAFF. CDR3 bases: TGCGCCAGCAGCCAACTGGACAGGGGGAACACTGAAGCTTTCTTT.

V and J are TRBV28 and TRBJ2-3; D remains unclear. V was cut by 3 bases and J by 0 bases, with 7 bases left in between. CDR1 and CDR2 (germline): MDHEN, SYDVKM. The CDR3 extends over 14 amino acids. This CDR3 reads CASSFPDSTDTQYF. The DNA of the CDR3 is TGTGCCAGCAGTTTCCCGGACAGCACAGATACGCAGTATTTT.

The chain employs TRBV7-9 and TRBJ1-1; D remains unclear. Germline loops: CDR1 SEHNR, CDR2 FQNEAQ (reference sequence). The germline V and J ends were trimmed by 4 bases and 1 base, with 16 bases remaining between them. The CDR3 has 16 amino acids. The CDR3 reads CASSYPPAQANTEAFF. The CDR3 nucleotides read TGTGCCAGCAGCTACCCCCCGGCCCAGGCGAACACTGAAGCTTTCTTT.

Ten or more counts support this clonotype. This rearrangement joins TRBV6-1 to TRBJ2-1; 7 bases line up with TRBD2. The CDR3 totals 14 residues. Germline V gene sequence: CDR1 MNHNS, CDR2 SASEGT. V gave up 7 bases and J gave up 10 bases; unmatched junction bases: 13. Here the CDR3 DNA reads TGTGCCAGCATGGGGGGAGGGCCGGTAGGGGAGCAGTTCTTC. This encodes CASMGGGPVGEQFF.

Here the CDR3 reads CASSRTGETQYF. CDR3 coding DNA: TGTGCCAGCAGCCGGACAGGGGAGACCCAGTACTTC. The chain has TRBV7-3 and TRBJ2-5, with 8 bases aligning to TRBD1. The CDR3 runs 12 residues. Trimming took 5 bases from V and 5 from J; bases not matched to a gene: 1. Germline-derived CDR1 and CDR2 are SGHTA and FQGTGA.

This clonotype was recorded only once. The gene calls are TRBV6-6 and TRBJ1-4; a possible D gene is TRBD1 (5 bases). CDR1 MNHNY and CDR2 SVGAGI come from the germline V gene (reference sequence). The CDR3 consists of 13 residues. V lost 4 bases, J lost 8 bases, and 11 bases lay in between. CDR3 in DNA: TGTGCCAGCAGTTCGCGGGGCGAGGAAAAACTGTTTTTT. As protein: CASSSRGEEKLFF.

This clonotype came up a few times. This chain connects TRBV11-3 to TRBJ2-3; D may be TRBD2 (6 bases). Trimming removed 1 base at V and 2 bases at J, with 16 bases between. In germline, CDR1 is SGHNT, CDR2 YENEEA. There are 17 residues in the CDR3. The CDR3 spells CASSLGMAGPITDTQYF. CDR3 DNA sequence: TGTGCCAGCAGCTTAGGGATGGCGGGGCCTATCACAGATACGCAGTATTTT. The full variable domain, rest sourced from reference TRBV11-3 and TRBJ2-3, is EAGVVQSPRYKIIEKKQPVAFWCNPISGHNTLYWYLQNLGQGPELLIRYENEEAVDDSQLPKDRFSAERLKGVDSTLKIQPAELGDSAVYLCASSLGMAGPITDTQYFGPGTRLTVL.

This chain connects TRBV6-2 or TRBV6-3 to TRBJ2-6; 13 bases align to TRBD2. This CDR3 has 16 amino acids. From germline, CDR1 is MNHEY and CDR2 SVGEGT. The V gene end was trimmed by 6 bases and the J gene end by 2 bases; junction bases not matched to a gene: 1. The CDR3 loop reads CASRTSGRAGANVLTF. The DNA of the CDR3 is TGTGCCAGCAGAACTAGCGGGAGGGCTGGGGCCAACGTCCTGACTTTC.

This clonotype has only a few counts. This chain joins TRBV6-5 and TRBJ1-1; no definite D call. Germline CDR1 and CDR2: MNHEY and SVGAGI. The CDR3 consists of 14 residues. Between the trimmed V and J ends, which lost 10 bases and 4 bases, there was a span of 19 bases. The CDR3 spells CATFPPGFGTEAFF. The CDR3 nucleotides are TGTGCCACCTTCCCTCCGGGATTCGGCACTGAAGCTTTCTTT.

As concerns this clonotype: This may arise from a read error, as a much more abundant clone is one base away. V and J are TRBV7-2 and TRBJ1-2; the D gene is possibly TRBD1 (6 bases). From germline, CDR1 is SGHTA and CDR2 FQGNSA. This CDR3 spans 14 amino acids. The CDR3 coding sequence is TGTGCCAGCAGCTACCTCCGGGACCTGGGGGGCTACAACTTC. It codes for CASSYLRDLGGYNF.

This clonotype was recorded many times. CDR3 sequence reads: CASSFDWVVNTIYF. The CDR3 DNA is TGTGCCAGCAGCTTTGACTGGGTAGTAAACACCATATATTTT. The V and J genes are TRBV7-2 and TRBJ1-3; D not certain. Germline V gene lookup returns CDR1 SGHTA and CDR2 FQGNSA. This CDR3 comprises 14 residues. Between the trimmed V and J ends, which lost 3 bases and 6 bases, there was a span of 12 bases.

This clonotype was detected only a few times. Written as DNA, the CDR3 is TGTGCCAGCAGCTCAGAACAGCTTTCTCCCCCCCTCCACTTT. This sequence encodes CASSSEQLSPPLHF. This sequence joins TRBV7-9 and TRBJ1-6; D unclear. Per germline, CDR1 SEHNR and CDR2 FQNEAQ (reference sequence). The V gene lost 4 bases and the J gene lost 13 bases, with 17 bases spanning the gap. CDR3 size: 14 residues.

The V gene is TRBV9, the J gene TRBJ2-7; 8 bases agree with TRBD2. Germline trimming cut 0 bases from V and 7 bases from J; bases unmatched to any gene: 12. The germline gives CDR1 SGDLS, CDR2 YYNGEE. CDR3 length equals 16 residues. The CDR3 DNA reads TGTGCCAGCAGCGTAGCGAGTGGACTAGCCACGGGGGAGCAGTACTTC. Its translation: CASSVASGLATGEQYF.

The table lists this clonotype with a few counts. The CDR3 reads CASSRRGDRGQDTQYF. The CDR3 DNA reads TGCGCCAGCAGCCGAAGGGGGGACAGGGGTCAAGATACGCAGTATTTT. The chain has TRBV4-3 and TRBJ2-3; 10 bases align to TRBD1. In germline, CDR1 is LGHNA, CDR2 YSLEER. Germline trimming cut 4 bases from V and 5 bases from J; bases unmatched to any gene: 9. The CDR3 contains 16 residues.

This clonotype was detected a few times. This sequence joins TRBV19 and TRBJ2-1; D ambiguous. CDR3 length: 14 amino acids. Germline-derived CDR1 and CDR2 are LNHDA and SQIVND (reference sequence). Trimming removed 0 bases from V and 9 bases from J, with 12 bases in between. CDR3 DNA: TGTGCCAGTAGTATAGATCTATTCGGCGTTGAGCAGTTCTTC. Protein: CASSIDLFGVEQFF.

The chain combines TRBV7-2 with TRBJ2-3, with 8 bases fitting TRBD1. CDR1 is SGHTA and CDR2 is FQGNSA in the germline V gene. Unmatched junction bases numbered 4, after V lost 4 bases and J lost 1 base. The CDR3 has 15 residues. The DNA for the CDR3 is TGTGCCAGCAGCTCGCCGGACAGGGGCACAGATACGCAGTATTTT. Translating gives CASSSPDRGTDTQYF.

The V call is TRBV6-4, the J call TRBJ2-1, with 10 bases matching TRBD1. CDR1 and CDR2 (germline): MRHNA, SNTAGT. The CDR3 totals 15 residues. Losses at the gene ends were 6 bases for V and 8 bases for J; bases not matched to a gene: 10. CDR3 DNA: TGTGCCAGCAGCCCCGCCGGGACAGGGGTCCATGAGCAGTTCTTC. It codes for CASSPAGTGVHEQFF.

The chain combines TRBV12-3 or TRBV12-4 with TRBJ1-3; TRBD1 matches at 7 bases. This CDR3 has 15 residues. Unmatched junction bases numbered 9, after V lost 6 bases and J lost 4 bases. The CDR3 sequence: CASRSGQNLGNTIYF. CDR3 in DNA: TGTGCCAGCAGGTCGGGACAGAACCTCGGAAACACCATATATTTT.